The 17 T cell receptor beta chains in this list originate from one sample, sequenced in a study of shared clonotypes between healthy human individuals. Profiled with immunoSEQ multiplex PCR; TCRdb holds only in-frame clones, not every one. The sample carries 2 million to 2.5 million clones, 85% to 95% recorded once. The specimen was naive CD4+ T cells from PBMCs. As to subset: CD45RA+ positively selected. Source of these receptors: a man aged 18 to 30 in good health. Some clones in this sample may be carry-over from other donors' samples.

This chain uses TRBV4-3 with TRBJ1-1; D ambiguous. Trimming shortened V by 6 bases and J by 1 base, and 12 bases separated the two germline ends. This CDR3 has 14 residues. Germline CDR1 LGHNA, CDR2 YSLEER. The CDR3 reads CASRKARENTEAFF. The CDR3 nucleotides read TGCGCCAGCAGAAAAGCCCGGGAGAACACTGAAGCTTTCTTT.

The chain recombines TRBV14 with TRBJ2-1, with 12 bases aligning to TRBD2. There are 16 residues in the CDR3. The germline V gene has CDR1 SGHDN and CDR2 FVKESK. Trimming removed 2 bases from V and 8 bases from J; junction bases left unmatched: 7. This chain's CDR3 is CASSQWTSGILDEQFF. The CDR3 DNA reads as TGTGCCAGCAGCCAATGGACTAGCGGGATTTTAGATGAGCAGTTCTTC.

V usage is TRBV14 and J usage is TRBJ2-1, with 11 bases matching TRBD2. Per germline, CDR1 SGHDN and CDR2 FVKESK. This CDR3 spans 16 amino acids. J lost 4 bases, V lost 4 bases, and 6 bases had no gene match. CDR3 residues: CASSRILAGDYNEQFF. CDR3 DNA sequence: TGTGCCAGCAGCCGGATACTAGCGGGGGATTACAATGAGCAGTTCTTC. The full variable domain, in which reference TRBV14 and TRBJ2-1 provide the parts outside the CDR3, is EAGVTQFPSHSVIEKGQTVTLRCDPISGHDNLYWYRRVMGKEIKFLLHFVKESKQDESGMPNNRFLAERTGGTYSTLKVQPAELEDSGVYFCASSRILAGDYNEQFFGPGTRLTVL.

V and J are TRBV2 and TRBJ2-1; 9 nucleotides line up with TRBD1. Germline CDR1 and CDR2: SNHLY and FYNNEI. The CDR3 length is 14 residues. With 7 bases clipped from V and 9 bases from J, the junction kept 10 bases outside the gene matches. The CDR3 region is CASTGGTGNGEQFF. CDR3 coding DNA: TGTGCCAGCACTGGGGGGACAGGGAACGGTGAGCAGTTCTTC.

This clone has more than one count but fewer than ten. Distinct nucleotide sequences in the sample also encode this CDR3. This chain uses TRBV29-1 with TRBJ1-1, with D hard to call. The germline V gene has CDR1 SQVTM and CDR2 ANQGSEA. The CDR3 loop spans 12 amino acids. Trimming cost V 4 bases and J 0 bases, with 6 bases left between them. In nucleotides, the CDR3 is TGCAGCGTTGGGAGGATGAACACTGAAGCTTTCTTT. This encodes CSVGRMNTEAFF.

Points on this clone: Different DNA sequences within this sample yield the same CDR3. The chain has TRBV5-4 and TRBJ2-3; possibly TRBD1 or TRBD2 for D (5 bases each). The CDR3 length is 15 residues. CDR1 SGHNT and CDR2 YYREEE come from the germline V gene (reference sequence). Trimming cost V 0 bases and J 1 base, with 9 bases left between them. The CDR3 coding sequence is TGTGCCAGCAGCTTGGGAGGGGACGGCACAGATACGCAGTATTTT. This translates into CASSLGGDGTDTQYF.

This sequence joins TRBV29-1 and TRBJ1-3, with TRBD1 as a possible D gene (5 bases). CDR3 length: 14 amino acids. Germline CDR1 reads SQVTM; CDR2 reads ANQGSEA. V lost 4 bases and J lost 3, with 13 bases in between. Written as DNA, the CDR3 is TGCAGCGTTGTGCCTGGGGGTGGTGGAAACACCATATATTTT. Protein: CSVVPGGGGNTIYF.

The chain combines TRBV5-1 with TRBJ2-2, with unresolved D. V gave up 0 bases and J gave up 1 base, with 10 bases separating them. CDR1 is SGHRS and CDR2 is YFSETQ in the germline V gene. The CDR3 is 16 residues long. DNA of the CDR3: TGCGCCAGCAGCTTGGCCCCGACCGGGAACACCGGGGAGCTGTTTTTT. Encoded protein: CASSLAPTGNTGELFF.

A note on this clone: This same CDR3 is encoded by further DNA sequences in the sample. The rearrangement joins TRBV27 to TRBJ2-1; 11 bases fit TRBD2. V shed 3 bases, J shed 4 bases, and the junction held 2 bases outside the gene matches. Germline values: CDR1 MNHEY, CDR2 SMNVEV (reference sequence). This CDR3 is built from 15 residues. The CDR3 DNA follows: TGTGCCAGCAGTTTGACTAGCGGGGTTTACAATGAGCAGTTCTTC. This gives the protein CASSLTSGVYNEQFF.

The chain has TRBV7-3 and TRBJ2-1; D remains ambiguous. The CDR3 loop spans 12 amino acids. CDR1 is SGHTA, CDR2 FQGTGA, per germline. V lost 5 bases and J 8 bases, leaving 10 bases between the germline ends. The chain's CDR3 is CASSRTADEQFF. In DNA form, the CDR3 reads TGTGCCAGCAGCCGGACGGCGGATGAGCAGTTCTTC.

The V and J genes are TRBV5-4 and TRBJ2-5; tentatively, D is TRBD1 (6 bases). The germline V and J ends were trimmed by 8 bases and 9 bases, with 26 bases remaining between them. The CDR3 runs to 15 residues. Germline lookup yields CDR1 SGHNT and CDR2 YYREEE (reference sequence). CDR3 sequence (DNA): TGTGCCAGAGGGATGACCGGGACGGCACACAGGGCCCAGTACTTC. It translates to CARGMTGTAHRAQYF. Combining the CDR3 with reference TRBV5-4 and TRBJ2-5 gives the whole variable domain ETGVTQSPTHLIKTRGQQVTLRCSSQSGHNTVSWYQQALGQGPQFIFQYYREEENGRGNFPPRFSGLQFPNYSSELNVNALELDDSALYLCARGMTGTAHRAQYFGPGTRLLVL.

This chain links TRBV13 with TRBJ2-1; 13 bases align to TRBD2. Germline V gene sequence: CDR1 PRHDT, CDR2 FYEKMQ (reference sequence). V was pared by 5 bases and J by 6 bases, with 19 bases of the junction left unmatched. The length of the CDR3 is 20 residues. The CDR3 DNA is TGTGCCAGCAGCCCACACCCCTTCTCAGGACTAGCGGGAGTCGGCAATGAGCAGTTCTTC. It specifies CASSPHPFSGLAGVGNEQFF.

V usage is TRBV5-1 and J usage is TRBJ2-3; TRBD2 aligns across 12 bases. V dropped 0 bases and J dropped 4; count of bases not matched to a gene: 12. The CDR3 sequence is 19 residues long. Germline CDR1 and CDR2: SGHRS and YFSETQ. The DNA for the CDR3 is TGCGCCAGCAGCTTGGGTGGTCGTCGTCTAGCGGGAGGGCCAGATACGCAGTATTTT. Translation gives CASSLGGRRLAGGPDTQYF.

This CDR3 is CASSQDSLTKGYGYTF. CDR3 DNA sequence: TGTGCCAGCAGCCAAGATAGCCTAACCAAGGGGTATGGCTACACCTTC. V usage is TRBV14 and J usage is TRBJ1-2; weak D call: TRBD1 (5 bases). CDR3 length equals 16 residues. From germline, CDR1 is SGHDN and CDR2 FVKESK. Trimming removed 0 bases at V and 5 bases at J, with 16 bases between. The whole variable domain, filled in from reference TRBV14 and TRBJ1-2, reads EAGVTQFPSHSVIEKGQTVTLRCDPISGHDNLYWYRRVMGKEIKFLLHFVKESKQDESGMPNNRFLAERTGGTYSTLKVQPAELEDSGVYFCASSQDSLTKGYGYTFGSGTRLTVV.

V usage is TRBV18 and J usage is TRBJ2-6; D call uncertain. Germline V CDR1 and CDR2: KGHSH, LQKENI. Trimming took off 6 bases at V and 0 bases at J, with 3 bases between the two ends. The length of the CDR3 is 13 residues. CDR3 amino acids: CASSTSGANVLTF. In nucleotides, the CDR3 is TGTGCCAGCTCTACCTCTGGGGCCAACGTCCTGACTTTC. Combining the CDR3 with reference TRBV18 and TRBJ2-6 gives the whole variable domain NAGVMQNPRHLVRRRGQEARLRCSPMKGHSHVYWYRQLPEEGLKFMVYLQKENIIDESGMPKERFSAEFPKEGPSILRIQQVVRGDSAAYFCASSTSGANVLTFGAGSRLTVL.

The chain has TRBV28 and TRBJ2-7; possibly TRBD1 for D (5 bases). The CDR3 runs to 13 residues. CDR1 MDHEN and CDR2 SYDVKM come from the germline V gene. V lost 9 bases, J lost 3 bases, and 15 bases lay in between. This chain's CDR3 is CASIQDTHYEQYF. The DNA of the CDR3 is TGTGCCAGTATACAGGACACTCACTACGAGCAGTACTTC.

The V gene is TRBV6-5, the J gene TRBJ2-1; 8 bases are shared with TRBD2. The CDR3 has 15 amino acids. Germline trimming cut 5 bases from V and 6 bases from J; bases unmatched to any gene: 9. Per the germline V gene, CDR1 is MNHEY and CDR2 is SVGAGI. CDR3 nucleotides: TGTGCCAGCAGTAAAGGGACTAGTTACGGCAATGAGCAGTTCTTC. It yields the protein CASSKGTSYGNEQFF.